These 24 T cell receptor beta chains originate from one sample sequenced in a study of blood T cell repertoires in COVID-19. Data came from immunoSEQ multiplex PCR; TCRdb stores just in-frame clones and leaves some out. The sample contains about 480,000 clones, about 87% of which appear only once. The sample consisted of peripheral blood. These receptors were taken from a woman in her 50s with COVID-19, enrolled during active disease.

This rearrangement joins TRBV3-1 (or the pseudogene TRBV3-2) to TRBJ2-5, with a tentative D call TRBD2 (6 bases). Per the germline V gene, CDR1 is LGHDT and CDR2 is YNNKEL (reference sequence). This CDR3 contains 12 residues. The V end was cut by 4 bases, the J end by 5 bases, with 8 bases between. CDR3 amino acids: CASSRLGETQYF. The CDR3 bases are TGTGCCAGCAGCCGACTAGGGGAGACCCAGTACTTC.

This clone was detected once. J is TRBJ1-1 and V is TRBV5-1, with TRBD1 identical over 7 bases. Germline CDR1 reads SGHRS; CDR2 reads YFSETQ. The CDR3 loop spans 16 amino acids. The ends lost 1 base at V and 3 bases at J; junction bases unmatched: 9. The CDR3, as DNA: TGCGCCAGCAGCTTGACTACCGGACAGGTTTACACTGAAGCTTTCTTT. It encodes CASSLTTGQVYTEAFF.

J is TRBJ2-2 and V is TRBV24-1; D remains unclear. CDR1 and CDR2 (germline): KGHDR, SFDVKD. The CDR3 has 12 residues. Trimming pared 7 bases from V and 8 bases from J, leaving 10 bases between. CDR3 sequence reads: CATSFGNGELFF. CDR3 bases: TGTGCCACCAGCTTTGGCAATGGGGAGCTGTTTTTT.

The J gene is TRBJ1-2, the V gene TRBV4-1; tentative D call: TRBD1 (5 bases). The CDR3 has 14 amino acids. In germline, CDR1 is MGHRA, CDR2 YSYEKL. V was clipped by 1 base and J by 7 bases, with 13 bases between them. CDR3 loop: CASSQVQEIGGYTF. The CDR3 region has the DNA TGCGCCAGCAGCCAAGTACAGGAAATTGGTGGCTACACCTTC.

V is TRBV5-1 and J is TRBJ2-3, with TRBD1 identical over 7 bases. V was pared by 2 bases and J by 0 bases, with 3 bases of the junction left unmatched. The CDR3 length is 15 residues. The germline gives CDR1 SGHRS, CDR2 YFSETQ. CDR3 sequence (DNA): TGCGCCAGCAGCTTCACAGGGGCCAGCACAGATACGCAGTATTTT. Amino acids: CASSFTGASTDTQYF.

The chain links TRBV6-4 to TRBJ1-6, with D tentatively TRBD1 (5 bases). Germline CDR1 MRHNA, CDR2 SNTAGT. The CDR3 runs to 15 residues. The V and J ends lost 6 bases and 4 bases respectively, with 13 bases between them. The CDR3 here is CASRPDTSYNSPLHF. The CDR3, as DNA: TGTGCCAGCAGACCGGACACCTCGTATAATTCACCCCTCCACTTT.

The chain employs TRBV15 and TRBJ1-4; D may be TRBD1 (6 bases). This CDR3 is built from 16 residues. V was pared by 2 bases and J by 5 bases, with 15 bases between. Germline V gene data show CDR1 as LNHNV and CDR2 as YYDKDF (reference sequence). The CDR3 nucleotides are TGTGCCACCAGCAGATTGTCCCCGGGACAAAATGAAAAACTGTTTTTT. Residues: CATSRLSPGQNEKLFF.

This clone showed up just a few times. The V call is TRBV5-1, the J call TRBJ2-6, with TRBD1 as a possible D gene (5 bases). Germline CDR1 reads SGHRS; CDR2 reads YFSETQ. The CDR3 spans 17 residues. Trimming stripped 0 bases from V and 0 bases from J, with 10 bases between. CDR3 nucleotide sequence: TGCGCCAGCAGCTTGGCAGGGATTAGCTCTGGGGCCAACGTCCTGACTTTC. It specifies CASSLAGISSGANVLTF.

The rearrangement links TRBV9 to TRBJ1-1; D not resolved. Germline V gene lookup returns CDR1 SGDLS and CDR2 YYNGEE. CDR3 length equals 14 residues. Trimming pared 0 bases from V and 8 bases from J, leaving 14 bases between. For the CDR3, the DNA is TGTGCCAGCAGCGTAGGGGTCGATGGGAGGGAAGCTTTCTTT. Protein: CASSVGVDGREAFF.

The chain uses TRBV28 and TRBJ2-7; D call uncertain. The V end lost 3 bases, the J end lost 0 bases, and 9 bases lay between the germline ends. The CDR3 is 14 amino acids. The germline CDR1 and CDR2 sequences are MDHEN and SYDVKM. The CDR3 DNA sequence: TGTGCCAGCAGTTTGGTTCAGGACTCCTACGAGCAGTACTTC. Its protein product is CASSLVQDSYEQYF.

The table lists this clone with a few counts. This chain links TRBV19 with TRBJ1-3; 7 bases match TRBD1. V shed 10 bases, J shed 7 bases, and the junction held 10 bases outside the gene matches. Germline CDR1 reads LNHDA; CDR2 reads SQIVND (reference sequence). The CDR3 is made up of 13 amino acids. The CDR3, as DNA: TGTGCCACCTCGACAGGGAAGGGGAACACCATATATTTT. It yields the protein CATSTGKGNTIYF. The variable domain in full, with the rest retrieved from reference TRBV19 and TRBJ1-3, is DGGITQSPKYLFRKEGQNVTLSCEQNLNHDAMYWYRQDPGQGLRLIYYSQIVNDFQKGDIAEGYSVSREKKESFPLTVTSAQKNPTAFYLCATSTGKGNTIYFGEGSWLTVV.

The V call is TRBV7-9, the J call TRBJ2-5, with D perhaps matching TRBD2 (5 bases). The V gene lost 1 base and the J gene lost 1 base, with 10 bases spanning the gap. The CDR3 length is 15 residues. Germline CDR1 reads SEHNR; CDR2 reads FQNEAQ (reference sequence). DNA for the CDR3: TGTGCCAGCAGCTTAGTGTTCGGGGTCCAAGAGACCCAGTACTTC. Its translation is CASSLVFGVQETQYF.

CDR3 coding DNA: TGTGCCAGCAGCCCACGACAGGTTGTGGACTACGAGCAGTACTTC. This codes for CASSPRQVVDYEQYF. The gene calls are TRBV7-2 and TRBJ2-7, with D perhaps matching TRBD1 (6 bases). The CDR3 spans 15 residues. Germline V CDR1 and CDR2: SGHTA, FQGNSA. V lost 5 bases and J lost 3, with 17 bases in between.

This chain joins TRBV12-3 or TRBV12-4 and TRBJ2-2; no reliable D call. The V gene lost 6 bases and the J gene lost 6 bases, with 8 bases spanning the gap. This CDR3 has 12 residues. CDR3 protein: CASSLPAGELFF. The CDR3 nucleotides read TGTGCCAGCAGCCTACCCGCCGGGGAGCTGTTTTTT.

The chain combines TRBV5-4 with TRBJ1-3; D is undetermined. The CDR3 sequence is 15 residues long. CDR1 is SGHNT and CDR2 is YYREEE in the germline V gene (reference sequence). The V and J ends lost 0 bases and 0 bases respectively, with 7 bases between them. The CDR3 spells CASSLDSFSGNTIYF. CDR3 nucleotides: TGTGCCAGCAGCTTGGACTCCTTCTCTGGAAACACCATATATTTT. The variable domain in full, completed from reference TRBV5-4 and TRBJ1-3, reads ETGVTQSPTHLIKTRGQQVTLRCSSQSGHNTVSWYQQALGQGPQFIFQYYREEENGRGNFPPRFSGLQFPNYSSELNVNALELDDSALYLCASSLDSFSGNTIYFGEGSWLTVV.

The chain uses TRBV24-1 and TRBJ2-3; TRBD2 aligns across 8 bases. Germline CDR1 KGHDR, CDR2 SFDVKD. The J segment lost 1 base and the V segment lost 5 bases, leaving 4 bases of the junction unmatched. The CDR3 is made up of 15 amino acids. This CDR3 reads CATSVTGGGTDTQYF. The CDR3 bases are TGTGCCACCAGTGTTACCGGGGGGGGCACAGATACGCAGTATTTT.

V usage is TRBV7-3 and J usage is TRBJ1-1; 7 bases are a match to TRBD1. The CDR3 extends over 14 amino acids. Germline trimming cut 5 bases from V and 1 base from J; bases unmatched to any gene: 4. The germline gives CDR1 SGHTA, CDR2 FQGTGA. The CDR3 DNA follows: TGTGCCAGCAGCGCCCAGGGGGGGAACACTGAAGCTTTCTTT. Translated, it gives CASSAQGGNTEAFF.

The V and J genes are TRBV30 and TRBJ1-1, with D hard to call. Trimming shortened V by 4 bases and J by 1 base, and 10 bases separated the two germline ends. The CDR3 has 13 residues. The V gene's germline CDR1 is GTSNPN and CDR2 SVGIG (reference sequence). The CDR3 DNA reads as TGTGCCTGGATGCTGGGGAGGAACACTGAAGCTTTCTTT. It is translated as CAWMLGRNTEAFF.

V gene TRBV5-1 combines with J gene TRBJ1-2, with D hard to call. Germline CDR1 is SGHRS and CDR2 is YFSETQ. The CDR3 extends over 13 amino acids. V lost 4 bases and J lost 0, with 7 bases in between. The CDR3 spells CASSVTPNYGYTF. DNA of the CDR3: TGCGCCAGCAGCGTTACTCCTAACTATGGCTACACCTTC.

This sequence joins TRBV29-1 and TRBJ1-2; perhaps TRBD1 as D (5 bases). Germline lookup yields CDR1 SQVTM and CDR2 ANQGSEA. CDR3 size: 13 residues. The germline V and J ends were trimmed by 5 bases and 4 bases, with 14 bases remaining between them. The CDR3 DNA is TGCAGCGTTTCCCTCGGGGGAGGCTATGGCTACACCTTC. Its translation is CSVSLGGGYGYTF.

DNA for the CDR3: TGTGCCAGCAGGTATACTAATCAGCCCCAGCATTTT. Its translation is CASRYTNQPQHF. The V and J genes are TRBV7-2 and TRBJ1-5; D is unresolved. V shed 6 bases and J shed 4 bases, with 7 bases lying between them. This CDR3 has 12 residues. Looked up from germline, CDR1 is SGHTA and CDR2 is FQGNSA.

This rearrangement joins TRBV10-2 to TRBJ1-5; D is unclear. The V and J ends lost 4 bases and 2 bases respectively, with 6 bases between them. Germline assignment: CDR1 WSHSY and CDR2 SAAADI. The CDR3 runs to 13 residues. The CDR3: CASSGTGNQPQHF. As DNA, the CDR3 is TGCGCCAGCAGTGGTACGGGCAATCAGCCCCAGCATTTT.

The chain is built from TRBV24-1 and TRBJ2-7, with D possibly matching TRBD2 (6 bases). Trimming shortened V by 4 bases and J by 7 bases, and 10 bases separated the two germline ends. Germline CDR1 is KGHDR and CDR2 is SFDVKD. The CDR3 sequence is 12 residues long. CDR3 loop: CATSEGGVEQYF. DNA for the CDR3: TGTGCCACCAGTGAGGGAGGAGTAGAGCAGTACTTC.

The chain uses TRBV10-3 and TRBJ1-2; 7 positions match TRBD1. V shed 4 bases and J 7 bases; nucleotides not matched to a gene: 12. CDR3 length: 15 residues. CDR1 is ENHRY and CDR2 is SYGVKD in the germline V gene. The CDR3 DNA reads TGTGCCATCAGTGGGGGGGACAGCCAACTCAGTGGCTACACCTTC. This translates into CAISGGDSQLSGYTF.